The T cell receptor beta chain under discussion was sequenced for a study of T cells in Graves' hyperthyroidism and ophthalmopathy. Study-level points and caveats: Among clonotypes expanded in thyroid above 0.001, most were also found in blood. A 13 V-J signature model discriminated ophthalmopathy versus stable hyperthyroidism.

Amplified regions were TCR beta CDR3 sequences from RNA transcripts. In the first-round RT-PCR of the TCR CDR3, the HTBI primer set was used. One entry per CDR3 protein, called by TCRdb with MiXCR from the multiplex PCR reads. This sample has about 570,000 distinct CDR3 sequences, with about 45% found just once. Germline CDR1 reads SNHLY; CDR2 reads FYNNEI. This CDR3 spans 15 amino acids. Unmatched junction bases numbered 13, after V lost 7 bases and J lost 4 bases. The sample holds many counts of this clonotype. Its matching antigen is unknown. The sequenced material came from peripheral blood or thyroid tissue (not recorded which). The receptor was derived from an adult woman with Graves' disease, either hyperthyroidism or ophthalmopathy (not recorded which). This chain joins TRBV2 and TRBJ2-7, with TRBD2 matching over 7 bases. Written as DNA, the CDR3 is TGTGCCAGCATCCCGAGGGGCGGGAGTTATTACGAGCAGTACTTC. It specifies CASIPRGGSYYEQYF.